This T cell receptor (beta chain) comes out of a study of T cells in Graves' hyperthyroidism and ophthalmopathy. Study-level background: The initial diagnosis was the point when peripheral blood was collected, ahead of any treatment.

The CDR3 regions of TCR beta were amplified from RNA transcripts. HTBI primers were the set used in a first-round RT-PCR of the TCR CDR3. TCRdb re-called the multiplex PCR reads through MiXCR, storing one row per CDR3 protein. The table includes 550,000 to 700,000 distinct CDR3 sequences, about 15% detected once. Orbital computed tomography, thyroid ultrasound, serum thyroxine and TRAb, and clinical symptoms together informed the diagnoses. V was pared by 4 bases and J by 5 bases, with 5 bases of the junction left unmatched. The CDR3 has 14 residues. Per germline, CDR1 SEHNR and CDR2 FQNEAQ (reference sequence). Findings of the study overall: Classification by a 13 V-J model distinguished ophthalmopathy from stable hyperthyroidism.

A few counts support this clonotype. Its antigen remains unknown. Sequences were obtained from blood. The rearrangement links TRBV7-9 to TRBJ2-7, with 10 bases lining up with TRBD2. This receptor was taken from a woman aged 40 to 55 with Graves' ophthalmopathy. The chain's CDR3 is CASSYIAGGDEQYF. CDR3 DNA sequence: TGTGCCAGCAGCTACATAGCGGGAGGTGACGAGCAGTACTTC.